This entry lists 9 T cell receptor beta chains sequenced from one sample in a study of blood T cell repertoires in COVID-19. The protocol was immunoSEQ multiplex PCR, while the TCRdb copy is restricted to in-frame clones and leaves out a portion. The top ten clones hold about a sixth of a sample with roughly 180,000 clones, 82% of them seen once. Sequencing was done on a sample of PBMCs or T cells enriched from blood (not recorded which). The origin of the receptors is a man aged 55 to 70 who had recovered from COVID-19.

The chain has TRBV9 and TRBJ2-7; D is possibly TRBD1 (6 bases). V was shortened by 0 bases and J by 0 bases, with 10 bases between the two germline ends. The CDR3 consists of 15 residues. CDR1 is SGDLS and CDR2 is YYNGEE in the germline V gene. The CDR3 region is CASSVGSGASYEQYF. CDR3 in DNA: TGTGCCAGCAGCGTAGGATCAGGGGCCTCCTACGAGCAGTACTTC.

The chain employs TRBV18 and TRBJ1-4; D perhaps matches TRBD1 (5 bases). Looked up from germline, CDR1 is KGHSH and CDR2 is LQKENI. The CDR3 extends over 14 amino acids. V lost 4 bases and J 7 bases, leaving 13 bases between the germline ends. For the CDR3, the DNA is TGTGCCAGCTCACGACAGTCAGGTGGTGAAAAACTGTTTTTT. As protein: CASSRQSGGEKLFF.

This clone was counted a single time. V and J are TRBV5-1 and TRBJ2-1, with 14 bases that match TRBD2. The CDR3 is 16 amino acids. The V gene's germline CDR1 is SGHRS and CDR2 YFSETQ. Unmatched junction bases numbered 7, after V lost 6 bases and J lost 5 bases. In nucleotides, the CDR3 is TGCGCCAGCACCGTACTGACTAGCGGGGGGGACAATGAGCAGTTCTTC. This sequence encodes CASTVLTSGGDNEQFF. The full variable domain, in which reference TRBV5-1 and TRBJ2-1 provide the parts outside the CDR3, is KAGVTQTPRYLIKTRGQQVTLSCSPISGHRSVSWYQQTPGQGLQFLFEYFSETQRNKGNFPGRFSGRQFSNSRSEMNVSTLELGDSALYLCASTVLTSGGDNEQFFGPGTRLTVL.

This clone was counted at least ten times. The chain has TRBV7-9 and TRBJ1-5; 8 positions match TRBD1. Germline CDR1 SEHNR, CDR2 FQNEAQ (reference sequence). The CDR3 is made up of 15 amino acids. V gave up 4 bases and J gave up 7 bases; unmatched junction bases: 9. CDR3 nucleotides: TGTGCCAGCAGCTCCGGACAGGGCGTAGGACAGCCCCAGCATTTT. This sequence encodes CASSSGQGVGQPQHF.

V is TRBV7-9 and J is TRBJ2-1, with D uncertain. V lost 1 base and J lost 10, with 11 bases in between. The CDR3 length is 13 residues. Per the germline V gene, CDR1 is SEHNR and CDR2 is FQNEAQ (reference sequence). The CDR3 bases are TGTGCCAGCAGCTTAGAGCAGGCGTCGGAGCAGTTCTTC. Translation gives CASSLEQASEQFF.

The rearrangement uses TRBV18 and TRBJ1-6; 8 bases align to TRBD1. V shed 7 bases, J shed 5 bases, and the junction held 4 bases outside the gene matches. The CDR3 is 14 residues long. The germline gives CDR1 KGHSH, CDR2 LQKENI. The DNA for the CDR3 is TGTGCCAGCTGCCGGACAGGGAATAATTCACCCCTCCACTTT. Translating gives CASCRTGNNSPLHF.

This chain links TRBV5-6 with TRBJ2-5; unclear D gene. Looked up from germline, CDR1 is SGHDT and CDR2 is YYEEEE. V was shortened by 4 bases and J by 1 base, with 14 bases between the two germline ends. CDR3 length: 15 residues. The CDR3 DNA sequence: TGTGCCAGCAGCCTGATAAGCACAGTCCAAGAGACCCAGTACTTC. As protein: CASSLISTVQETQYF.

This clone appeared once. The genes are TRBV7-2 and TRBJ2-7, with 15 bases matching TRBD2. This CDR3 spans 16 amino acids. The V gene's germline CDR1 is SGHTA and CDR2 FQGNSA. Trimming removed 5 bases from V and 5 bases from J; junction bases left unmatched: 7. CDR3 nucleotides: TGTGCCAGCAGCCCCGGACTAGCGGGGGGGCACGACGAGCAGTACTTC. Residues: CASSPGLAGGHDEQYF.

The genes are TRBV28 and TRBJ1-1; a possible D gene is TRBD1 (6 bases). The CDR3 extends over 15 amino acids. Germline V gene data show CDR1 as MDHEN and CDR2 as SYDVKM. V was clipped by 1 base and J by 0 bases, with 9 bases between them. The chain's CDR3 is CASSLYGTMNTEAFF. CDR3 bases: TGTGCCAGCAGTTTATATGGGACAATGAACACTGAAGCTTTCTTT.